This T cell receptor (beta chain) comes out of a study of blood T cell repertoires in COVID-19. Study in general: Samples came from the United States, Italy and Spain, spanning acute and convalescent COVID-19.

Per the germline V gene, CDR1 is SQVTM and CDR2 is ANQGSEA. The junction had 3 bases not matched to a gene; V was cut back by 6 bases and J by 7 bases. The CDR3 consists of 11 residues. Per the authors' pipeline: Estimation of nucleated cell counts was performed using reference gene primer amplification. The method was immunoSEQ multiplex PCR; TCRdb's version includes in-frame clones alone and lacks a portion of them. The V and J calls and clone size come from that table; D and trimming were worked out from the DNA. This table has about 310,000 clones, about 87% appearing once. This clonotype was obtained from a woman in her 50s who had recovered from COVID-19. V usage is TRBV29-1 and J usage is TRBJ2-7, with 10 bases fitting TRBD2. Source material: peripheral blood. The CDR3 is CSVELAGEQYF. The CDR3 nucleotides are TGCAGCGTCGAACTAGCGGGAGAGCAGTACTTC.